This TCR beta chain was identified during a study of technical replicates of blood from a handful of donors. CDR3 length: 14 residues. Germline CDR1 and CDR2: LNHDA and SQIVND (reference sequence). V lost 6 bases, J lost 4 bases, and 5 bases stayed unmatched. Repertoires were generated with immunoSEQ multiplex PCR, while TCRdb's copy carries only in-frame clones and drops some. The repertoire holds more than 75,000 clones, with 90% to 96% as singletons. This TCR was sampled from a human donor in good health. This chain connects TRBV19 to TRBJ1-5, with 8 bases fitting TRBD1. Material for sequencing was T cells isolated from PBMCs. The chain's CDR3 is CASRPRTGNQPQHF. The CDR3 DNA is TGTGCCAGTAGGCCTAGGACAGGGAATCAGCCCCAGCATTTT.